This T cell receptor beta chain was captured by sequencing in a study of blood T cells in healthy people across ages. Overall study results and limits: Estimates based on one million T cells were treated as lower bounds.

About 10 milliliters of peripheral blood were drawn from each donor into EDTA-treated tubes. A note on this clonotype: Its antigen is not known.

The use of a sample-barcoded 5' primer and a J-beta primer mix characterized a second PCR of 7 to 11 cycles. TCRdb processed the 5' RACE reads anew with MiXCR; each CDR3 protein has one entry. The table records over a million distinct CDR3 sequences, around 59% of them present only once. This CDR3 spans 12 amino acids. Germline CDR1 ENHRY, CDR2 SYGVKD. The V end lost 7 bases, the J end lost 14 bases, and 19 bases lay between the germline ends. Sequencing was performed on blood. The receptor was isolated from a young man in good health. V usage is TRBV10-3 and J usage is TRBJ2-3; D remains unclear. The chain's CDR3 is CAITAPQIGVYF. For the CDR3, the DNA is TGTGCCATCACCGCACCCCAGATTGGGGTGTATTTT.